One and the same sample provided the 5 T cell receptor beta chains below, sequenced in a study of blood T cell repertoires in COVID-19. Using immunoSEQ multiplex PCR, the repertoire was profiled, and TCRdb retains in-frame clones only, with some absent. In the table there are around 240,000 clones, just under 85% of which are singletons. Specimen: peripheral blood. Receptor source: a woman aged 80 or over with acute or convalescent COVID-19.

This clone has at least ten counts. V gene TRBV2 combines with J gene TRBJ1-2; 9 nucleotides line up with TRBD1. CDR3 size: 15 residues. The V gene end was trimmed by 4 bases and the J gene end by 6 bases; junction bases not matched to a gene: 9. Germline-derived CDR1 and CDR2 are SNHLY and FYNNEI. The CDR3 nucleotides are TGTGCCAGCAGTGGGTACAGGGGGCTGTTAGATGGCTACACCTTC. This translates into CASSGYRGLLDGYTF.

The rearrangement joins TRBV7-2 to TRBJ2-1, with 7 nucleotides matching TRBD2. The ends lost 5 bases at V and 0 bases at J; junction bases unmatched: 4. Germline V lookup: CDR1 SGHTA, CDR2 FQGNSA. The CDR3 contains 15 residues. CDR3: CASSPLAVSYNEQFF. CDR3 nucleotides: TGTGCCAGCAGCCCTCTAGCGGTCTCCTACAATGAGCAGTTCTTC.

This clone occurred a few times. V is TRBV6-5 and J is TRBJ2-2, with D perhaps matching TRBD2 (6 bases). Germline CDR1 and CDR2: MNHEY and SVGAGI. This CDR3 region has 15 residues. V was pared by 6 bases and J by 2 bases, with 13 bases between. This chain's CDR3 is CASRPGTLNTGELFF. The CDR3 DNA follows: TGTGCCAGCAGACCCGGGACTTTAAACACCGGGGAGCTGTTTTTT.

This sequence joins TRBV7-3 and TRBJ1-6, with 9 bases matching TRBD1. There are 15 residues in the CDR3. Germline V gene lookup returns CDR1 SGHTA and CDR2 FQGTGA. The J segment lost 3 bases and the V segment lost 5 bases, leaving 2 bases of the junction unmatched. The CDR3, as DNA: TGTGCCAGCAGCCAGGGACAGGGCTATAATTCACCCCTCCACTTT. Protein: CASSQGQGYNSPLHF.

This rearrangement joins TRBV28 to TRBJ2-5, with 9 bases lining up with TRBD1. The CDR3 extends over 16 amino acids. CDR1 and CDR2 from the germline V gene are MDHEN and SYDVKM. The ends lost 5 bases at V and 0 bases at J; junction bases unmatched: 7. The CDR3 nucleotides are TGTGCCAGCAGTCTCTCCGGACAGGGGTACCAAGAGACCCAGTACTTC. Translated: CASSLSGQGYQETQYF.